This T cell receptor beta chain was retrieved from a study of blood T cell repertoires in COVID-19. Study summary: T cells, B-cell-depleted T cells, or PBMCs provided the cDNA or gDNA that served as material.

Per the original methods: The authors estimated nucleated cell counts from reference gene primer amplification. The table came from immunoSEQ multiplex PCR; TCRdb's copy has only in-frame clones and leaves some out. The V and J calls and clone size are taken from that table; D and trimming were inferred from the DNA. The profile shows fewer than 350,000 clones, around 85% of them singletons. Recruitment covered under 25 US areas and drew participants whose ages spanned roughly 18 to 100 years. V gave up 0 bases and J gave up 6 bases; unmatched junction bases: 5. Germline-derived CDR1 and CDR2 are LGHNT and FRNRAP. This CDR3 has 16 residues.

The chain carries TRBV12-5 and TRBJ2-3, with 11 bases identical to TRBD2. Input material: PBMCs or T cells enriched from blood (not recorded which). This TCR derives from a woman in her 50s who had recovered from COVID-19. The CDR3 DNA reads as TGTGCTAGTGGTTTGGTAGTTAGCGGGAGGGATGATACGCAGTATTTT. Translating it yields CASGLVVSGRDDTQYF. Looking up the rest from reference TRBV12-5 and TRBJ2-3 gives the full variable domain: DARVTQTPRHKVTEMGQEVTMRCQPILGHNTVFWYRQTMMQGLELLAYFRNRAPLDDSGMPKDRFSAEMPDATLATLKIQPSEPRDSAVYFCASGLVVSGRDDTQYFGPGTRLTVL.